This T cell receptor (beta chain) was recorded in a study of blood T cell repertoires in COVID-19. Study in general: Sites across the United States, Italy and Spain contributed samples from acute and convalescent COVID-19. Sources were T cells, B-cell-depleted T cells, or PBMCs; the material itself was cDNA or gDNA.

Only one count was recorded for this clone. Authors' methods: Amplifying reference gene primers gave estimates of nucleated cell counts. The table came from immunoSEQ multiplex PCR; TCRdb's copy has only in-frame clones and leaves some out. V and J calls plus clone size are reproduced from that table; the DNA served to infer D and trimming. The sample has more than 300,000 clones; 83% are singletons. Trimming pared 3 bases from V and 7 bases from J, leaving 15 bases between. The CDR3 is 14 amino acids. The germline V gene encodes CDR1 LNHDA and CDR2 SQIVND (reference sequence). The TCR comes from a woman between 45 and 65 years old with acute or convalescent COVID-19. The gene calls are TRBV19 and TRBJ1-2; D unclear. Input material: peripheral blood. The CDR3 spells CASSIGSADFGYTF. The CDR3 nucleotides are TGTGCCAGTAGTATTGGCTCGGCAGACTTTGGCTACACCTTC.